In this sample, the clone carrying this T cell receptor (beta chain) turned up once. In germline, CDR1 is MNHEY, CDR2 SMNVEV (reference sequence). The CDR3 is 16 residues long. V was cut by 5 bases and J by 5 bases, with 16 bases left in between. The data were taken from a study of blood T cell repertoires in COVID-19. Study-level information: The United States, Italy and Spain supplied acute and convalescent COVID-19 samples.

Clinical histories supplied by participants themselves formed the basis of cohort assignment. People in the exposed group encountered a COVID-19 case within 2 weeks before entering the study. In the original processing: How many nucleated cells were present was estimated from reference gene primer amplification. Assay: immunoSEQ multiplex PCR; the TCRdb copy retains only in-frame clones and omits some. V, J and clone size are taken as reported in that table, and D and trimming were inferred from the DNA itself. The data hold roughly 240,000 clones, with about four fifths observed a single time. The clonotype comes from a middle-aged woman who had been exposed to COVID-19. Sequenced sample: PBMCs or T cells enriched from blood (not recorded which). The genes are TRBV27 and TRBJ1-6; TRBD1 might be the D (6 bases). In DNA form, the CDR3 reads TGTGCCAGCAGTCCCCCGGGAGGGGGTGATAATTCACCCCTCCACTTT. Residues: CASSPPGGGDNSPLHF.